This is a list of T cell receptor beta chains from one sample in a study of blood T cell repertoires in COVID-19. Using immunoSEQ multiplex PCR, the repertoire was profiled, and TCRdb retains in-frame clones only, with some absent. This repertoire shows hundreds of thousands of clones, approximately 90% found once; its top ten account for less than 3%. Sequenced input: PBMCs or T cells enriched from blood (not recorded which). These receptors all come from a woman in her fifties or sixties who had recovered from COVID-19. CDR3s leave out the opening cysteine and the closing phenylalanine or tryptophan. The listing skips clone size in some rows; elsewhere it reads once, few, many or a size class.

abundance,v_gene,len,j_gene,CDR3aa
.,TRBV5-1,15,TRBJ1-5,ASSLTPRSDSNQPQH
few,TRBV30,15,TRBJ1-5,AWSGREGALLDQPQH
.,TRBV11-2,15,TRBJ2-4,ASSRAGLGLAKNIQY
.,TRBV5-4,14,TRBJ2-3,ASSLAGVPSTDTQY
.,TRBV19,16,TRBJ2-2,ASSIRSSGRPNTGELF
.,TRBV5-4,12,TRBJ2-1,ASSFRDGGNEQF
.,TRBV5-1,12,TRBJ1-1,ASSLDRGSTEAF
.,TRBV12-5,17,TRBJ2-5,ASGLFPLAGGPVEETQY
.,TRBV4-1,13,TRBJ2-1,ASSLGQGVYNEQF
.,TRBV5-1,13,TRBJ2-2,ASSSRAGGAGELF
.,TRBV30,13,TRBJ2-1,AWSVGGTSRNEQF
.,TRBV28,10,TRBJ1-3,ASSSGLLSIY
.,TRBV4-3,12,TRBJ2-3,ASSPGQGTDTQY
.,TRBV29-1,9,TRBJ1-2,SVGGVDGYT
.,TRBV7-9,9,TRBJ1-1,ASIGGTEAF
.,TRBV7-3,13,TRBJ2-3,ASSSSGVTTDTQY
.,TRBV7-3,14,TRBJ1-3,ASSQGPGSSGNTIY
.,TRBV11-2,14,TRBJ2-1,ASSLRELAGVNEQF
.,TRBV7-9,12,TRBJ2-1,ASSLEGTSGSEF
.,TRBV7-8,12,TRBJ2-3,ASSPGQGVDTQY
.,TRBV16,12,TRBJ2-2,ASARGVNTGELF
.,TRBV4-1,13,TRBJ1-3,ASSQPIRAGNTIY
.,TRBV30,12,TRBJ2-3,AWNSGGSTDTQY
.,TRBV19,12,TRBJ1-5,ASSEAKTLQPQH
.,TRBV6-2/TRBV6-3,14,TRBJ1-5,ASSYGGPSPNQPQH
few,TRBV9,12,TRBJ1-1,ASSVAGGNTEAF
.,TRBV5-4,12,TRBJ1-2,ASSFRGRPYGYT
.,TRBV9,14,TRBJ2-1,ASSTGQGSSYNEQF
.,TRBV28,16,TRBJ2-6,ASSFPGGRGTGANVLT
.,TRBV7-8,14,TRBJ1-1,ASSLGTVTMNTEAF
.,TRBV5-1,12,TRBJ1-2,ASSPGDRNYGYT
.,TRBV7-2,13,TRBJ1-6,ASSPRTGEGSPLH
.,TRBV7-2,14,TRBJ1-1,ASSSSGDTLNTEAF
once,TRBV11-3,18,TRBJ1-5,ASSLLSGQGADRGNQPQH
.,TRBV30,11,TRBJ1-6,AWSVQGRTPLH
.,TRBV7-3,13,TRBJ2-7,ASRLAASGNYEQY
.,TRBV29-1,10,TRBJ2-1,SVKWGVNEQF
.,TRBV28,13,TRBJ1-2,ASSSPGLLAGGYT
.,TRBV5-6,13,TRBJ1-2,ASSLAPSPLYGYT
once,TRBV28,13,TRBJ2-6,ASSRVPSGANVLT
.,TRBV7-9,12,TRBJ2-1,ASSFDGSYNEQF
.,TRBV6-5,11,TRBJ1-5,ASSKTGTQPQH